This TCR beta chain emerged from a study of STAT3 mutations in large granular lymphocyte leukemia. Study information: Over half of T-LGLL patients had one or more immunosuppressive regimens. Study outcomes and limitations: All newly emerging clones after therapy were STAT3 wild type. Variable sampling intervals and differing treatment regimens complicated linking therapy response to TCR clonal burden changes. At least one immunodominant TCR beta clonotype appeared in every T-cell large granular lymphocyte leukemia patient.

The CDR3 length is 13 residues. V dropped 10 bases and J dropped 4 bases, with 13 bases sitting between them. Germline-derived CDR1 and CDR2 are MNHNS and SASEGT. TCRdb's table, derived via immunoSEQ multiplex PCR, lists solely in-frame clones and lacks some. The sample lists 15,000 to 18,000 clones, 80% to 95% occurring once. This clone was counted once. The antigen is unknown. Sequenced: peripheral blood mononuclear cells. The sequence was obtained from a woman aged 45 to 65 with T-cell large granular lymphocyte leukemia. Some clones in this sample may be carry-over from other donors' samples. The genes are TRBV6-1 and TRBJ1-4, with a tentative D call TRBD1 (6 bases). DNA of the CDR3: TGTGCCACCTCCGGACAGCTTAATGAAAAACTGTTTTTT. Its translation: CATSGQLNEKLFF.